This is a list of T cell receptor beta chains from one sample in a study of blood T cell repertoires in COVID-19. Produced via immunoSEQ multiplex PCR; TCRdb's table is partial and in-frame only. Of hundreds of thousands of clones listed, 80% to 90% were seen once; the top ten hold 1.4% to 1.5%. The sequenced material came from peripheral blood. The receptors were sampled from a woman aged 30 to 39 with active or convalescent COVID-19. Each CDR3 is given with its conserved first and last residue. D genes are given only for firm matches. Size values are once, few and many counts, or a class for expanded clones, and some rows have none.

TRBD2	TRBV7-6	TRBJ2-5	NA	CASGLAGGPQETQYF	TGTGCCAGCGGCTTAGCGGGGGGGCCTCAAGAGACCCAGTACTTC
NA	TRBV6-5	TRBJ1-6	NA	CASTPSGAWNSPLHF	TGTGCCAGCACCCCTAGCGGGGCCTGGAATTCACCCCTCCACTTT
TRBD1	TRBV15	TRBJ2-2	NA	CATSARQGNTGELFF	TGTGCCACCAGCGCCCGACAGGGGAACACCGGGGAGCTGTTTTTT
NA	TRBV30	TRBJ1-3	NA	CAWSGEPLSGNTIYF	TGTGCCTGGAGTGGGGAGCCGCTTTCTGGAAACACCATATATTTT
TRBD1	TRBV11-3	TRBJ2-7	NA	CASSSRDRGHEQYF	TGTGCCAGCAGCAGCCGGGACAGGGGACACGAGCAGTACTTC
NA	TRBV4-1	TRBJ2-7	NA	CASSQGIWTAGEQYF	TGCGCCAGCAGCCAAGGCATATGGACGGCGGGCGAGCAGTACTTC
NA	TRBV18	TRBJ1-3	once	CASSPNSGNTIYF	TGTGCCAGCTCACCAAACTCCGGAAACACCATATATTTT
NA	TRBV27	TRBJ1-2	NA	CASSPRIGVVYGYTF	TGTGCCAGCAGTCCCCGGATAGGGGTGGTCTATGGCTACACCTTC
TRBD1	TRBV6-5	TRBJ1-1	NA	CASNTGQGNTEAFF	TGTGCCAGCAATACGGGACAGGGGAACACTGAAGCTTTCTTT
TRBD1	TRBV19	TRBJ2-7	NA	CASSPQGDRGGYEQYF	TGTGCCAGTAGTCCGCAGGGGGACAGGGGAGGTTACGAGCAGTACTTC
TRBD2	TRBV27	TRBJ2-3	NA	CASSSTGASGVADTQYF	TGTGCCAGCAGTTCTACCGGGGCTAGCGGGGTTGCAGATACGCAGTATTTT
TRBD1	TRBV5-1	TRBJ2-5	NA	CASSGTVEETQYF	TGCGCCAGCAGCGGGACAGTAGAAGAGACCCAGTACTTC
TRBD1	TRBV30	TRBJ1-6	NA	CAWRVTGVSPLHF	TGTGCCTGGAGAGTGACAGGGGTTTCACCCCTCCACTTT
TRBD2	TRBV30	TRBJ2-2	few	CAWSSPGLAPPNTGELFF	TGTGCCTGGAGCTCCCCGGGACTAGCTCCTCCGAACACCGGGGAGCTGTTTTTT
NA	TRBV11-3	TRBJ2-1	NA	CASSLALPFSGDNYADEQFF	TGTGCCAGCAGCTTAGCCCTTCCCTTTTCGGGGGATAACTACGCCGATGAGCAGTTCTTC
TRBD1	TRBV10-3	TRBJ1-2	NA	CAISGDRGLNGYTF	TGTGCCATCAGCGGGGACAGGGGGCTGAATGGCTACACCTTC
TRBD2	TRBV7-6	TRBJ2-5	NA	CASSLAVIAGTGVGETQYF	TGTGCCAGCAGCTTAGCTGTGATAGCGGGAACGGGGGTGGGAGAGACCCAGTACTTC
NA	TRBV2	TRBJ2-1	NA	CASKRLTETSEQFF	TGTGCCAGCAAGCGGCTCACCGAAACGAGTGAGCAGTTCTTC
NA	TRBV5-1	TRBJ2-1	once	CASSSPYLPQAKQFF	TGCGCCAGCAGCTCACCCTATCTACCACAGGCAAAGCAGTTCTTC
TRBD1	TRBV19	TRBJ1-6	NA	CASSRQGMSTRSPLHF	TGTGCCAGTAGTAGACAGGGTATGAGTACGCGTTCACCCCTCCACTTT
TRBD2	TRBV5-1	TRBJ2-7	NA	CASGTGTSFYEQYF	TGCGCCAGCGGGACCGGGACTAGCTTCTACGAGCAGTACTTC
TRBD1	TRBV5-1	TRBJ2-7	NA	CASSLGTGGALYEQYF	TGCGCCAGCAGCTTGGGGACAGGGGGCGCATTATACGAGCAGTACTTC
TRBD1	TRBV29-1	TRBJ2-3	NA	CSVEDRQGIKDTQYF	TGCAGCGTTGAAGATCGACAGGGGATAAAAGATACGCAGTATTTT
NA	TRBV28	TRBJ2-5	NA	CASSFSETQYF	TGTGCCAGCAGTTTCTCAGAGACCCAGTACTTC
NA	TRBV4-1	TRBJ1-5	NA	CASSHRQDNQPQHF	TGCGCCAGCAGCCATCGACAAGATAATCAGCCCCAGCATTTT
NA	TRBV5-4	TRBJ2-2	NA	CASRSGTSGPTGELFF	TGTGCCAGCAGGTCCGGGACATCCGGTCCCACCGGGGAGCTGTTTTTT
TRBD1	TRBV18	TRBJ2-1	NA	CASSHTGTASSYNEQFF	TGTGCCAGCTCCCACACTGGGACAGCGAGCTCCTACAATGAGCAGTTCTTC
NA	TRBV21-1	TRBJ1-4	NA	CASSTVPTPRNEKLFF	TGTGCCAGCAGCACTGTACCGACACCACGAAATGAAAAACTGTTTTTT
NA	TRBV3-1/TRBV3-2	TRBJ2-1	NA	CASSQGTNSYNEQFF	TGTGCCAGCAGCCAAGGCACAAACTCCTACAATGAGCAGTTCTTC
TRBD1	TRBV28	TRBJ2-1	NA	CASRQGYNEQFF	TGTGCCAGCAGACAGGGGTACAATGAGCAGTTCTTC
TRBD2	TRBV5-1	TRBJ2-1	NA	CASSLGTSGGLPLYNEQFF	TGCGCCAGCAGCTTAGGGACTAGCGGGGGGTTACCACTATACAATGAGCAGTTCTTC
NA	TRBV15	TRBJ1-1	once	CATSRDQGQNTEAFF	TGTGCCACCAGCAGAGATCAGGGCCAGAACACTGAAGCTTTCTTT
TRBD1	TRBV5-1	TRBJ1-4	NA	CASSTTGEVQSEKLFF	TGCGCCAGCAGCACGACAGGGGAAGTTCAGAGTGAAAAACTGTTTTTT
NA	TRBV4-2	TRBJ2-7	NA	CASSQDNEQYF	TGTGCCAGCAGCCAAGACAACGAGCAGTACTTC
TRBD2	TRBV2	TRBJ2-3	NA	CASSTEPPGLAKSTDTQYF	TGTGCCAGCAGTACTGAGCCTCCGGGACTAGCGAAGAGCACAGATACGCAGTATTTT
NA	TRBV30	TRBJ1-1	NA	CAWSVHRGGTEAFF	TGTGCCTGGAGTGTACATCGGGGAGGGACTGAAGCTTTCTTT
TRBD2	TRBV6-5	TRBJ2-2	NA	CAGGLAGDTGELFF	TGTGCCGGGGGGCTAGCGGGCGACACCGGGGAGCTGTTTTTT
NA	TRBV18	TRBJ1-3	once	CASAGNSGNTIYF	TGTGCCAGCGCGGGCAACTCTGGAAACACCATATATTTT
NA	TRBV16	TRBJ1-1	NA	CASSLNTEAFF	TGTGCCAGCTCGTTGAACACTGAAGCTTTCTTT
NA	TRBV5-1	TRBJ2-2	NA	CASSPRQAPTGELFF	TGCGCCAGCAGTCCCCGGCAGGCCCCAACCGGGGAGCTGTTTTTT
TRBD2	TRBV2	TRBJ2-1	NA	CASSENGGAYNEQFF	TGTGCCAGCAGTGAAAACGGGGGGGCCTACAATGAGCAGTTCTTC
TRBD1	TRBV3-1/TRBV3-2	TRBJ1-5	NA	CASSPQGQGASNQPQHF	TGTGCCAGCAGCCCCCAAGGACAGGGGGCTAGCAATCAGCCCCAGCATTTT
TRBD1	TRBV11-2	TRBJ1-2	NA	CASSLARDRLEYGYTF	TGTGCCAGCAGCTTAGCCCGGGACAGATTGGAGTATGGCTACACCTTC
NA	TRBV7-8	TRBJ1-3	NA	CASSLGQYGNTIYF	TGTGCCAGCAGCTTAGGACAGTACGGAAACACCATATATTTT
NA	TRBV7-2	TRBJ1-1	NA	CASRRGALNTEAFF	TGTGCCAGCAGACGGGGGGCTCTTAACACTGAAGCTTTCTTT
NA	TRBV4-2	TRBJ1-2	NA	CASSPATTPTGARGYTF	TGTGCCAGCAGCCCAGCGACAACTCCCACTGGGGCGCGGGGCTACACCTTC
NA	TRBV30	TRBJ2-6	NA	CAWSGAAPEDLTF	TGTGCCTGGAGTGGGGCAGCCCCTGAAGATCTGACTTTC
NA	TRBV5-8	TRBJ1-3	NA	CASSPRRVESTGNTIYF	TGTGCCAGCAGCCCCCGTCGGGTTGAGAGTACTGGAAACACCATATATTTT
TRBD1	TRBV19	TRBJ1-1	NA	CASTAVDRGLSNTEAFF	TGTGCCAGTACGGCGGTGGACAGGGGGTTAAGTAACACTGAAGCTTTCTTT
NA	TRBV7-9	TRBJ1-1	NA	CASSPDGGEAFF	TGTGCCAGCAGCCCAGACGGAGGAGAAGCTTTCTTT
TRBD1	TRBV5-1	TRBJ1-2	once	CASSALQGSHGYTF	TGCGCCAGCAGCGCTCTACAGGGGTCACATGGCTACACCTTC
TRBD1	TRBV10-3	TRBJ1-2	once	CAISEGTGLGYGYTF	TGTGCCATCAGTGAAGGGACAGGGCTTGGATATGGCTACACCTTC
TRBD2	TRBV11-2	TRBJ2-5	NA	CASSLEASGTQETQYF	TGTGCCAGCAGCTTAGAGGCTAGCGGAACCCAAGAGACCCAGTACTTC
TRBD2	TRBV19	TRBJ2-7	once	CASSTNQGLAGYEQYF	TGTGCCAGTAGTACCAACCAGGGACTAGCGGGCTACGAGCAGTACTTC
NA	TRBV6-6	TRBJ2-5	NA	CASSYGQNRQETQYF	TGTGCCAGCAGTTACGGACAGAATAGACAAGAGACCCAGTACTTC
TRBD2	TRBV5-1	TRBJ2-1	NA	CASSSSGRDEQFF	TGCGCCAGCAGCTCTAGCGGGAGGGATGAGCAGTTCTTC
TRBD1	TRBV27	TRBJ1-2	NA	CASSFSRGTYGYTF	TGTGCCAGCAGTTTCAGCAGGGGGACCTATGGCTACACCTTC
TRBD1	TRBV18	TRBJ2-5	NA	CASSPRQGHQETQYF	TGTGCCAGCTCACCCCGACAGGGACACCAAGAGACCCAGTACTTC
TRBD1	TRBV7-9	TRBJ1-1	NA	CASSDRQGYTEAFF	TGTGCCAGCAGCGACCGACAGGGGTACACTGAAGCTTTCTTT